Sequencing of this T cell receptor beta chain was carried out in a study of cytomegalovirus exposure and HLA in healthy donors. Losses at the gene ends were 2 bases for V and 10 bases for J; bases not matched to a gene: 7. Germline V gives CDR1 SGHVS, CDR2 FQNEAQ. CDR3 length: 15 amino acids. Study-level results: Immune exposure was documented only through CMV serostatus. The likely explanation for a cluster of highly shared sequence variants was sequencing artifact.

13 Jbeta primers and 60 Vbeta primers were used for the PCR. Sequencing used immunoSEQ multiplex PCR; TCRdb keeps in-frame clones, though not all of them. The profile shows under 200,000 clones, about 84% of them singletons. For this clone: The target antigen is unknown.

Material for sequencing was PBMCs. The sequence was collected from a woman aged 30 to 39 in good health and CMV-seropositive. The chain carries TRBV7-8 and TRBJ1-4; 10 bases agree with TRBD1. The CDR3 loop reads CASSLRQGAGGKLFF. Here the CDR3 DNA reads TGTGCCAGCAGCTTACGACAGGGGGCAGGTGGAAAACTGTTTTTT.